Listed here are 28 T cell receptor beta chains from one sample, sequenced in a study of shared clonotypes between healthy human individuals. Here immunoSEQ multiplex PCR was the method, and the copy in TCRdb shows in-frame clones only, minus some. Of more than 1,200,000 clones in the sample, approximately 98.5% are singletons; the top ten hold 0.36%. Source material: naive CD4+ T cells sorted from blood. Specified subset: CD45RA+ positively selected. The receptor source for this set is a man aged 25 to 45 in good health.

This chain uses TRBV28 with TRBJ1-1; D not resolved. The CDR3 consists of 15 residues. Trimming stripped 5 bases from V and 1 base from J, with 14 bases between. The germline V gene encodes CDR1 MDHEN and CDR2 SYDVKM. CDR3 loop: CASSPNTGWNTEAFF. Here the CDR3 DNA reads TGTGCCAGCAGTCCAAACACCGGTTGGAACACTGAAGCTTTCTTT.

V and J are TRBV27 and TRBJ2-1, with D hard to call. This CDR3 has 11 amino acids. Germline V gene sequence: CDR1 MNHEY, CDR2 SMNVEV (reference sequence). V lost 5 bases, J lost 4 bases, and 3 bases lay in between. CDR3 protein: CASSQYNEQFF. In DNA, the CDR3 is TGTGCCAGCAGTCAATACAATGAGCAGTTCTTC.

CDR3 in DNA: TGTGCCAGCAGCGTAGGGGTTGGTCCTAACTATGGCTACACCTTC. It encodes CASSVGVGPNYGYTF. V and J are TRBV9 and TRBJ1-2; D unresolved. In germline, CDR1 is SGDLS, CDR2 YYNGEE. Trimming took 0 bases from V and 0 from J, leaving 9 bases between them. This CDR3 has 15 residues.

V and J are TRBV29-1 and TRBJ2-7; D gene ambiguous. V was cut by 5 bases and J by 3 bases, with 8 bases left in between. This CDR3 is 11 amino acids long. Germline V lookup: CDR1 SQVTM, CDR2 ANQGSEA. The CDR3 spells CSVSLDYEQYF. CDR3 coding DNA: TGCAGCGTTTCTCTCGACTACGAGCAGTACTTC.

On this clone itself: Other DNA variants within this sample encode the same CDR3. The rearrangement uses TRBV18 and TRBJ2-1; D is perhaps TRBD2 (5 bases). The V gene lost 3 bases and the J gene lost 1 base, with 10 bases spanning the gap. This CDR3 is 15 amino acids long. The V gene's germline CDR1 is KGHSH and CDR2 LQKENI. DNA for the CDR3: TGTGCCAGCTCACCGCGGGTAGGGTCCTACAATGAGCAGTTCTTC. Translating it yields CASSPRVGSYNEQFF. The whole variable domain, filled in from reference TRBV18 and TRBJ2-1, reads NAGVMQNPRHLVRRRGQEARLRCSPMKGHSHVYWYRQLPEEGLKFMVYLQKENIIDESGMPKERFSAEFPKEGPSILRIQQVVRGDSAAYFCASSPRVGSYNEQFFGPGTRLTVL.

This chain uses TRBV5-4 with TRBJ2-5; D remains unclear. Germline lookup yields CDR1 SGHNT and CDR2 YYREEE (reference sequence). Trimming stripped 1 base from V and 1 base from J, with 8 bases between. This CDR3 region has 14 residues. The CDR3 loop reads CASSLSSSQETQYF. The CDR3 nucleotides are TGTGCCAGCAGCTTGAGCAGCAGCCAAGAGACCCAGTACTTC.

This clone was detected only once. The chain joins TRBV27 to TRBJ2-7, with D perhaps being TRBD1 or TRBD2 (5 bases each). Germline V gives CDR1 MNHEY, CDR2 SMNVEV (reference sequence). CDR3 length equals 13 residues. The ends were cut back, 4 bases at V and 2 bases at J, with 9 bases in the middle. The CDR3, as DNA: TGTGCCAGCAGTTCCGGGACCACCTACGAGCAGTACTTC. It is translated as CASSSGTTYEQYF.

CDR3: CASSDSVAGTDTQYF. DNA of the CDR3: TGTGCCAGCAGTGATTCGGTGGCAGGCACAGATACGCAGTATTTT. This chain joins TRBV6-1 and TRBJ2-3; D not resolved. The CDR3 length is 15 residues. The germline V gene has CDR1 MNHNS and CDR2 SASEGT. Trimming stripped 3 bases from V and 1 base from J, with 11 bases between.

The J gene is TRBJ1-4, the V gene TRBV7-6; unclear D gene. This CDR3 comprises 15 residues. Trimming stripped 5 bases from V and 3 bases from J, with 13 bases between. The V gene's germline CDR1 is SGHVS and CDR2 FNYEAQ. The CDR3 protein is CASSLAPAANEKLFF. The DNA for the CDR3 is TGTGCCAGCAGCCTCGCCCCTGCGGCTAATGAAAAACTGTTTTTT.

This chain joins TRBV7-2 and TRBJ1-2; 9 bases fit TRBD1. The CDR3 contains 13 residues. Germline lookup yields CDR1 SGHTA and CDR2 FQGNSA. V shed 5 bases, J shed 5 bases, and the junction held 3 bases outside the gene matches. This CDR3 reads CASSAQGAYGYTF. The CDR3 DNA sequence: TGTGCCAGCAGCGCACAGGGGGCGTATGGCTACACCTTC.

This chain joins TRBV9 and TRBJ2-1, with D unresolved. This CDR3 has 13 residues. Trimming pared 0 bases from V and 7 bases from J, leaving 8 bases between. Per the germline V gene, CDR1 is SGDLS and CDR2 is YYNGEE. CDR3 sequence: CASSVAGTNEQFF. The CDR3 DNA reads TGTGCCAGCAGCGTAGCAGGCACTAATGAGCAGTTCTTC. Combining the CDR3 with reference TRBV9 and TRBJ2-1 gives the whole variable domain DSGVTQTPKHLITATGQRVTLRCSPRSGDLSVYWYQQSLDQGLQFLIQYYNGEERAKGNILERFSAQQFPDLHSELNLSSLELGDSALYFCASSVAGTNEQFFGPGTRLTVL.

The chain carries TRBV28 and TRBJ2-4; TRBD2 matches at 7 bases. The CDR3 is 16 amino acids. Germline CDR1 reads MDHEN; CDR2 reads SYDVKM. The trim removed 7 bases at V and 2 bases at J, leaving 11 bases unmatched. CDR3 residues: CASNGGGRRTKNIQYF. The CDR3 DNA sequence: TGTGCCAGCAACGGTGGCGGGAGAAGAACCAAAAACATTCAGTACTTC.

CDR3 sequence reads: CASSGLGALQETQYF. The CDR3, as DNA: TGTGCCAGCAGCGGCCTAGGGGCGTTACAAGAGACCCAGTACTTC. The gene calls are TRBV5-5 and TRBJ2-5, with D tentatively TRBD1 (5 bases). This CDR3 is built from 15 residues. Trimming left V 4 bases short and J 2 bases short, with 15 bases between. The germline gives CDR1 SGHKS, CDR2 YYEKEE (reference sequence).

This chain joins TRBV15 and TRBJ2-6; either TRBD1 or TRBD2 may fit D (5 bases each). The germline V gene has CDR1 LNHNV and CDR2 YYDKDF (reference sequence). V lost 5 bases to trimming and J lost 3 bases, with 26 bases between them. CDR3 length equals 20 residues. CDR3 protein: CATSGRLRDAKRGGANVLTF. The DNA of the CDR3 is TGTGCCACCAGCGGACGTCTGAGGGACGCCAAAAGGGGTGGGGCCAACGTCCTGACTTTC.

This chain joins TRBV6-1 and TRBJ2-1; TRBD2 matches at 11 bases. In germline, CDR1 is MNHNS, CDR2 SASEGT. The V segment lost 1 base and the J segment 6 bases; nucleotides outside the gene matches: 2. The CDR3 is 15 residues long. The CDR3 region is CASSEGLAGTNEQFF. For the CDR3, the DNA is TGTGCCAGCAGTGAAGGACTAGCGGGAACCAATGAGCAGTTCTTC.

The gene calls are TRBV19 and TRBJ2-1; 14 bases line up with TRBD2. Germline V CDR1 and CDR2: LNHDA, SQIVND (reference sequence). The CDR3 consists of 20 residues. Unmatched junction bases numbered 13, after V lost 4 bases and J lost 2 bases. The CDR3: CASSRGLAGEEHRTYNEQFF. The DNA for the CDR3 is TGTGCCAGTAGTAGGGGACTAGCGGGGGAAGAGCATCGCACCTACAATGAGCAGTTCTTC. Complete variable domain (other parts from reference TRBV19 and TRBJ2-1): DGGITQSPKYLFRKEGQNVTLSCEQNLNHDAMYWYRQDPGQGLRLIYYSQIVNDFQKGDIAEGYSVSREKKESFPLTVTSAQKNPTAFYLCASSRGLAGEEHRTYNEQFFGPGTRLTVL.

The rearrangement joins TRBV7-2 to TRBJ1-2; D is uncertain. Germline loops: CDR1 SGHTA, CDR2 FQGNSA. V was pared by 3 bases and J by 6 bases, with 8 bases between. The CDR3 has 12 residues. The CDR3 DNA reads TGTGCCAGCAGCTTGGTCCCGAATGGCTACACCTTC. It codes for CASSLVPNGYTF.

The CDR3: CASSGYRDSHPHVSYEQYF. CDR3 in DNA: TGTGCCAGCAGCGGTTACCGGGACTCCCACCCTCATGTCTCCTACGAGCAGTACTTC. The rearrangement links TRBV7-9 to TRBJ2-7; D perhaps matches TRBD2 (6 bases). Trimming removed 5 bases at V and 0 bases at J, with 26 bases between. Germline CDR1 reads SEHNR; CDR2 reads FQNEAQ (reference sequence). The CDR3 consists of 19 residues.

The chain uses TRBV4-2 and TRBJ2-7, with D possibly being TRBD1 (6 bases). V was clipped by 5 bases and J by 2 bases, with 13 bases between them. Germline values: CDR1 LGHNA, CDR2 YNFKEQ. The CDR3 length is 14 residues. The CDR3 spells CASSFKGHPYEQYF. CDR3 sequence (DNA): TGTGCCAGCAGCTTTAAGGGACACCCCTACGAGCAGTACTTC.

The V and J genes are TRBV2 and TRBJ2-3, with D hard to call. Germline CDR1 is SNHLY and CDR2 is FYNNEI. The CDR3 runs to 13 residues. Trimming took off 4 bases at V and 0 bases at J, with 5 bases between the two ends. Here the CDR3 reads CASSAGSTDTQYF. The DNA for the CDR3 is TGTGCCAGCAGTGCTGGTAGCACAGATACGCAGTATTTT.

The rearrangement links TRBV5-1 to TRBJ1-1; TRBD1 aligns across 7 bases. Germline-derived CDR1 and CDR2 are SGHRS and YFSETQ. CDR3 length: 17 amino acids. Germline trimming cut 4 bases from V and 3 bases from J; bases unmatched to any gene: 15. This chain's CDR3 is CASSPLDRSYVDTEAFF. The CDR3 DNA follows: TGCGCCAGCAGCCCGCTGGACAGGAGCTATGTGGACACTGAAGCTTTCTTT.

The chain uses TRBV7-6 and TRBJ2-1; 10 bases are shared with TRBD1. The CDR3 runs 17 residues. Trimming at V came to 4 bases and at J to 7 bases, leaving 13 bases not matched to a gene. Germline V gene data show CDR1 as SGHVS and CDR2 as FNYEAQ. DNA of the CDR3: TGTGCCAGCAGCTCACCAACCCGACAGGGGGCTAGTAATGAGCAGTTCTTC. The encoded protein is CASSSPTRQGASNEQFF. Variable domain in full (rest from reference TRBV7-6 and TRBJ2-1): GAGVSQSPRYKVTKRGQDVALRCDPISGHVSLYWYRQALGQGPEFLTYFNYEAQQDKSGLPNDRFSAERPEGSISTLTIQRTEQRDSAMYRCASSSPTRQGASNEQFFGPGTRLTVL.

A single count supports this clone. V gene TRBV5-1 combines with J gene TRBJ1-1; TRBD1 aligns across 10 bases. Per germline, CDR1 SGHRS and CDR2 YFSETQ. CDR3 length equals 16 residues. Trimming cost V 3 bases and J 0 bases; bases outside gene matches: 5. CDR3 DNA: TGCGCCAGCAGCTACGGGACAGGGGTCCTGAACACTGAAGCTTTCTTT. Its translation is CASSYGTGVLNTEAFF.

This chain joins TRBV2 and TRBJ1-4; TRBD1 is a possible D gene (6 bases). This CDR3 comprises 15 residues. Per the germline V gene, CDR1 is SNHLY and CDR2 is FYNNEI. V lost 6 bases and J 7 bases, leaving 18 bases between the germline ends. Written as DNA, the CDR3 is TGTGCCAGCAGGTTAATGGCCGGGACACTTGAAAAACTGTTTTTT. It yields the protein CASRLMAGTLEKLFF.

In the case of this clone: The same CDR3 also results from other DNA sequences found in this sample. The rearrangement links TRBV7-9 to TRBJ2-5, with unresolved D. The V gene's germline CDR1 is SEHNR and CDR2 FQNEAQ (reference sequence). The CDR3 has 12 residues. V gave up 2 bases and J gave up 4 bases, with 5 bases separating them. This chain's CDR3 is CASSLRVETQYF. CDR3 nucleotides: TGTGCCAGCAGCTTACGGGTAGAGACCCAGTACTTC.

V is TRBV4-1 and J is TRBJ2-2; D possibly matches TRBD1 or TRBD2 (5 bases each). The CDR3 has 19 amino acids. Germline assignment: CDR1 MGHRA and CDR2 YSYEKL. V was clipped by 0 bases and J by 4 bases, with 21 bases between them. In DNA form, the CDR3 reads TGCGCCAGCAGCCAAGATGAAGAGGCTTTGGGACGTTTCACCGGGGAGCTGTTTTTT. It encodes CASSQDEEALGRFTGELFF.

V usage is TRBV18 and J usage is TRBJ2-5; 7 bases match TRBD2. Germline V lookup: CDR1 KGHSH, CDR2 LQKENI. V lost 7 bases to trimming and J lost 4 bases; unmatched junction nucleotides: 15. CDR3 length equals 16 residues. CDR3 DNA sequence: TGTGCCAGCTGCATCCTCGGCGGGAGCCGCGGAGAGACCCAGTACTTC. Translating gives CASCILGGSRGETQYF.

This sequence joins TRBV18 and TRBJ1-1; unclear D gene. The CDR3 runs 14 residues. Trimming took off 3 bases at V and 1 base at J, with 9 bases between the two ends. CDR1 is KGHSH and CDR2 is LQKENI in the germline V gene. CDR3 in DNA: TGTGCCAGCTCACCGACCACCTCGAACACTGAAGCTTTCTTT. Translated, it gives CASSPTTSNTEAFF.